This T cell receptor beta chain was profiled in a study of blood T cells in healthy people across ages. Germline CDR1 reads DFQATT; CDR2 reads SNEGSKA (reference sequence). The CDR3 runs to 11 residues. A second PCR, run for roughly 7 to 12 cycles, used a sample-barcoded 5' primer plus a J-beta primer mix. MiXCR, applied by TCRdb to the 5' RACE reads, yields one record per CDR3 protein. The sample consists of about 750,000 distinct CDR3 sequences, approximately 55% of them appearing once. The rearrangement links TRBV20-1 to TRBJ2-5; D not resolved. Gene TRBJ2-7 matches the end of the DNA better, so the J call may be wrong. Specimen: blood. This clonotype was sampled from a man older than 75 in good health. CDR3: CSARSGDEQYF. The CDR3 DNA sequence: TGCAGTGCTAGATCCGGCGACGAGCAGTACTTC.